This is a list of T cell receptor beta chains from one sample in a study of blood T cell repertoires in COVID-19. Clones were read by immunoSEQ multiplex PCR, and TCRdb kept only the in-frame ones, dropping some. Found here are 200,000 to 300,000 clones, 80% to 85% of them singletons; the top ten hold around an eighth. Sequencing input: peripheral blood. The receptor set was obtained from a woman aged 60 to 75 with active or convalescent COVID-19. CDR3s include the opening cysteine and the closing phenylalanine or tryptophan. A D gene is named only where the DNA matches it firmly. Clone sizes are given selectively: once, few, many, or a class where the clone is expanded.

size	V	D	J	DNA	CDR3
-	TRBV2	TRBD1	TRBJ1-5	TGTGCCAGCAGAGCCGGCCTCCGGGACAGGGACTATAGCAATCAGCCCCAGCATTTT	CASRAGLRDRDYSNQPQHF
-	TRBV4-3	-	TRBJ2-1	TGCGCCAGCAGCCGGGAGCCCTGGGATGAGCAGTTCTTC	CASSREPWDEQFF
-	TRBV19	TRBD1	TRBJ1-1	TGTGCCAGTAGTCAAGAGACAGGGAGTTGGAACACTGAAGCTTTCTTT	CASSQETGSWNTEAFF
-	TRBV2	-	TRBJ2-1	TGTGCCAGCAGTGGCCAGGCAGGGATAATACATGAGCAGTTCTTC	CASSGQAGIIHEQFF
-	TRBV5-1	-	TRBJ2-1	TGCGCCAGCAGTCCTCCAGGGTCCTACAATGAGCAGTTCTTC	CASSPPGSYNEQFF
-	TRBV6-5	-	TRBJ1-5	TGTGCCAGCAGTATAAATCAGCCCCAGCATTTT	CASSINQPQHF
few	TRBV6-5	-	TRBJ2-3	TGTGCCAGCACCAAGCAACTAGCAACCGATACGCAGTATTTT	CASTKQLATDTQYF
-	TRBV5-1	TRBD2	TRBJ2-3	TGCGCCAGCAGCTTCCAAGCGGGGTGGACAGATACGCAGTATTTT	CASSFQAGWTDTQYF
-	TRBV4-1	-	TRBJ1-2	TGCGCCAGCAGCCCCCCTCGACAGCCGTCCTATGGCTACACCTTC	CASSPPRQPSYGYTF
-	TRBV6-1	-	TRBJ2-3	TGTGCCAGCAGTGAATTTGCGGGTCAGGCCTACACAGATACGCAGTATTTT	CASSEFAGQAYTDTQYF
-	TRBV6-6	TRBD1	TRBJ2-1	TGTGCCAGCAGTCAGGGACAGGGGATCAATGAGCAGTTCTTC	CASSQGQGINEQFF
-	TRBV7-6	TRBD2	TRBJ2-3	TGTGCCAGCAGCTTGGACGGGGGGGCGGGAGATACGCAGTATTTT	CASSLDGGAGDTQYF
few	TRBV12-3/TRBV12-4	-	TRBJ1-2	TGTGCCAGCAGTCCGACAGGTCCCTATGGCTACACCTTC	CASSPTGPYGYTF
-	TRBV7-9	-	TRBJ2-1	TGTGCCAGCAGCTTAGTTGACAGTAGCTCCTACAATGAGCAGTTCTTC	CASSLVDSSSYNEQFF
-	TRBV3-1/TRBV3-2	-	TRBJ2-2	TGTGCCAGCAGCCAGGCTGGGACAACGAACACCGGGGAGCTGTTTTTT	CASSQAGTTNTGELFF
many	TRBV7-8	TRBD1	TRBJ1-1	TGTGCCAGCAGCTCGCAACAGGGGGCAAACACTGAAGCTTTCTTT	CASSSQQGANTEAFF
-	TRBV27	-	TRBJ2-1	TGTGCCAGCAGTTTATGGGGCTCCCGGGTCTACAATGAGCAGTTCTTC	CASSLWGSRVYNEQFF
-	TRBV5-1	TRBD1	TRBJ2-1	TGCGCCAGCAGCTACGACAGGGTCGATGAGCAGTTCTTC	CASSYDRVDEQFF
once	TRBV3-1/TRBV3-2	-	TRBJ1-4	TGTGCCAGCAGCATTCAAACTAATGAAAAACTGTTTTTT	CASSIQTNEKLFF
-	TRBV7-9	-	TRBJ1-2	TGTGCCAGCAGCTTAGCGCCTAGCTTCGGTGGCTACACCTTC	CASSLAPSFGGYTF
many	TRBV2	-	TRBJ2-3	TGTGCCAGCAGCCCGGGGGGCACAGATACGCAGTATTTT	CASSPGGTDTQYF
-	TRBV7-2	-	TRBJ2-7	TGTGCCAGCAGCTTAGGCGGCAGGTCCTCGAGGGACGAGCAGTACTTC	CASSLGGRSSRDEQYF
-	TRBV6-5	TRBD1	TRBJ1-6	TGTGCCACCTGGGGTCGACAGGGCAATTCACCCCTCCACTTT	CATWGRQGNSPLHF
-	TRBV29-1	TRBD2	TRBJ2-1	TGCAGCGTTCTAATGGGCCTAGCGGGGGGGCAGGGGTCCTACAATGAGCAGTTCTTC	CSVLMGLAGGQGSYNEQFF
-	TRBV19	TRBD1	TRBJ2-1	TGTGCCAGTAAGCTTAGACAGGGGTTCAATGAGCAGTTCTTC	CASKLRQGFNEQFF
-	TRBV30	-	TRBJ1-1	TGTGCCTGGTTTAGGGTCGGGACTTGGACCCAGAGGGCTTTCTTT	CAWFRVGTWTQRAFF
-	TRBV18	TRBD1	TRBJ1-2	TGTGCCAGCTCACCTGACAGGGAGTATGGCTACACCTTC	CASSPDREYGYTF
-	TRBV4-1	-	TRBJ2-7	TGCGCCAGCAGCCAAGAGACGCGGGGTCTCTCCTACGAGCAGTACTTC	CASSQETRGLSYEQYF
-	TRBV10-3	TRBD1	TRBJ1-2	TGTGCCTCCCAGGGGGTATGGGGATATGGCTACACCTTC	CASQGVWGYGYTF
-	TRBV27	-	TRBJ1-2	TGTGCCAGCAGTTTACGGGAGGACTATGGCTACACCTTC	CASSLREDYGYTF
-	TRBV2	-	TRBJ2-6	TGTGCCAGCACCCACAGGGATTCTGGGGCCAACGTCCTGACTTTC	CASTHRDSGANVLTF
-	TRBV7-9	TRBD2	TRBJ2-5	TGTGCCAGCAGCCTTACTAGCGGCCAAGAGACCCAGTACTTC	CASSLTSGQETQYF
-	TRBV7-2	TRBD2	TRBJ2-2	TGTGCCAGCACCCGAAGGACTAGCGGGGGCCTCACCGGGGAGCTGTTTTTT	CASTRRTSGGLTGELFF
-	TRBV27	TRBD1	TRBJ1-6	TGTGCCAGCAAAAATCAACAGGGGCGGGATAATTCACCCCTCCACTTT	CASKNQQGRDNSPLHF
-	TRBV19	-	TRBJ1-6	TGTGCCAGTAGGCCCGAGAGCTCCTATAATTCACCCCTCCACTTT	CASRPESSYNSPLHF
-	TRBV5-8	-	TRBJ1-4	TGTGCCACCCAACGTGGCGGGAATGAAAAACTGTTTTTT	CATQRGGNEKLFF
-	TRBV9	-	TRBJ2-7	TGTGCCAGCAGCGGGCGGGACAGCTCCTACGAGCAGTACTTC	CASSGRDSSYEQYF
few	TRBV5-1	-	TRBJ1-2	TGCGCCAGCAGCTTGGCCGGGGAGGTAAACTATGGCTACACCTTC	CASSLAGEVNYGYTF
-	TRBV11-3	TRBD1	TRBJ1-3	TGTGCCAGCAGCTCAGTGAGTGGGACAGGTTTGAACACCATATATTTT	CASSSVSGTGLNTIYF
-	TRBV7-9	TRBD1	TRBJ2-3	TGTGCCAGCAGTCCCGGGACAGGGGACGCCACAGATACGCAGTATTTT	CASSPGTGDATDTQYF
-	TRBV5-1	TRBD1	TRBJ1-2	TGCGCCAGCAGCTTGGGAGGACAGGGGGGCCACTATGGCTACACCTTC	CASSLGGQGGHYGYTF
-	TRBV6-1	TRBD1	TRBJ2-6	TGTGCCAGCAGTGATCTGCAGGGGGCGGTTGGGGCCAACGTCCTGACTTTC	CASSDLQGAVGANVLTF
-	TRBV7-8	TRBD1	TRBJ1-1	TGTGCCAGCAGGCCCGACAGGGCCAGTTTCACTGAAGCTTTCTTT	CASRPDRASFTEAFF
few	TRBV7-8	TRBD2	TRBJ2-7	TGTGCCAGCAGCTTAGCGTGGGGACTAGCCAGCTACGAGCAGTACTTC	CASSLAWGLASYEQYF
-	TRBV5-1	TRBD1	TRBJ2-7	TGCGCCAGCAGTGGCCCCCAGGGGGCTCCTAACGAGCAGTACTTC	CASSGPQGAPNEQYF
-	TRBV5-5	TRBD1	TRBJ1-2	TGTGCCAGCAGCTTGATGGGACAGCAAGAGTCTAACTATGGCTACACCTTC	CASSLMGQQESNYGYTF
few	TRBV10-3	TRBD1	TRBJ1-2	TGTGCCATCAGTGAGTCGGAACAGGGGGCGGGCGGCTACACCTTC	CAISESEQGAGGYTF
-	TRBV3-1/TRBV3-2	-	TRBJ1-2	TGTGCCAGCAGCCAAGTTATAGGGGCCCTTAGATACTATGGCTACACCTTC	CASSQVIGALRYYGYTF
-	TRBV6-1	TRBD1	TRBJ1-2	TGTGCCAGCAGTGAAACACTGGACAGGGCGCATGGCTACACCTTC	CASSETLDRAHGYTF
once	TRBV2	TRBD2	TRBJ2-3	TGTGCCAGCAGTGACGTGCGACTAGCGGGGACAGATACGCAGTATTTT	CASSDVRLAGTDTQYF
-	TRBV9	-	TRBJ2-3	TGTGCCAGCAGCATGACAACCCCGGGCCAGGGAGATACGCAGTATTTT	CASSMTTPGQGDTQYF
few	TRBV21-1	-	TRBJ1-6	TGTGCCAGCAGCCCCAAGGGCGGGACAGGGGGCTCTACCTATAATTCACCCCTCCACTTT	CASSPKGGTGGSTYNSPLHF
-	TRBV11-2	TRBD2	TRBJ2-3	TGTGCCAGCAGCTTGAACCCCGGGACTAGCGGGGGGTTGTATACGCAGTATTTT	CASSLNPGTSGGLYTQYF
-	TRBV6-5	-	TRBJ1-2	TGTGCCAGCAGTTACTCGGGGAGGGGCTATGGCTACACCTTC	CASSYSGRGYGYTF
-	TRBV9	TRBD2	TRBJ2-3	TGTGCCAGCAGCGTAGCCGGGGGGGCCGAGGATACGCAGTATTTT	CASSVAGGAEDTQYF
-	TRBV5-1	-	TRBJ1-4	TGCGCCAGCAGCTTGTTTGGACAGAAGAATGAAAAACTGTTTTTT	CASSLFGQKNEKLFF
-	TRBV6-5	TRBD2	TRBJ2-7	TGTGCCAGCAGTTCTAGCGGGGGGACCTACGAGCAGTACTTC	CASSSSGGTYEQYF
-	TRBV30	-	TRBJ1-3	TGTGCCTGGAAAGCGGCATACTCTGGAAACACCATATATTTT	CAWKAAYSGNTIYF
-	TRBV9	-	TRBJ2-1	TGTGCCAGCAGCCCCGAGGTTTATAGCTACAATGAGCAGTTCTTC	CASSPEVYSYNEQFF